This T cell receptor beta chain was sequenced during a study of molecular identifiers for immune sequencing clone quantification. Study-level findings and limits: Clones above 20 RNA copies contained over 97% of effector molecules and under 1% of naive molecules.

With regard to this clonotype: Its antigen is currently unknown.

The CDR3 length is 18 residues. With V trimmed by 3 bases and J by 4 bases, 14 bases remained unmatched. Sorting selected naive CD8 T cells with a CD8+CD4-CCR7+CD45RA+ phenotype. The use of previously described methods and listed TCR primers produced the bulk TCR libraries. Using its own MiXCR run on the PCR reads, TCRdb lists one record per CDR3 protein. The sample has about 510,000 distinct CDR3 sequences, about 21% seen once; the top ten hold about 0.84%. The chain has TRBV12-3 or TRBV12-4 and TRBJ2-3; 9 bases are a match to TRBD2. The sequencing sample was made of naive CD8+ T cells from blood, with Jurkat cell RNA spiked in. Described subset: FACS-sorted CD8+CD4-CCR7+CD45RA+ naive T cells. The receptor was isolated from a human donor in good health. Some libraries in this study had Jurkat cell RNA spiked in. Here the CDR3 reads CASSLGLAGTGWADTQYF. The CDR3 DNA reads as TGTGCCAGCAGTTTGGGGCTAGCGGGGACGGGGTGGGCAGATACGCAGTATTTT.